A single T cell receptor beta chain is shown here with its context. The study amplified TCR beta CDR3 regions using RNA transcripts. The workflow started with a first-round RT-PCR run with HTBI primers and then moved on to a second-round multiplex PCR. Via MiXCR, TCRdb re-called the multiplex PCR reads, giving one row per CDR3 protein. Of about half a million distinct CDR3 sequences listed, over 13% were seen once; the top ten hold approximately 9.8%. The data were taken from a study of Graves' ophthalmopathy and Graves' hyperthyroidism. The sequence was obtained from a woman aged 25 to 45 with Graves' ophthalmopathy. Sequenced input: blood.

CDR3 coding DNA: TGTGCCAGCAGTTTATTAACCGGGAAGGAGACCCAGTACTTC. Residues: CASSLLTGKETQYF. The chain employs TRBV28 and TRBJ2-5, with TRBD2 as a possible D gene (5 bases). Germline V CDR1 and CDR2: MDHEN, SYDVKM. V was shortened by 1 base and J by 5 bases, with 11 bases between the two germline ends. The CDR3 consists of 14 residues.